These T cell receptor beta chains were read from a single sample in a study of T cell repertoires in cytomegalovirus infection. The antigens of these receptors remain unknown. TCRdb independently ran MiXCR on the reads; one entry per CDR3 protein. The sample lists about 470,000 distinct CDR3 sequences, 40% to 50% seen once, with roughly two fifths in the top ten. The material sequenced was cultured PBMCs, taken from culture after CMV antigen stimulation. Receptors were obtained from a human donor in good health (CMV status not recorded). Some clones in this sample may be carry-over from other donors' samples. Each CDR3 is given with its conserved first and last residue. D genes are given only for firm matches. Size is stated for part of the rows, as once, few or many counts, or as a class when the clone is expanded.

J gene: TRBJ1-2
V gene: TRBV12-3/TRBV12-4
clone size: -
CDR3 length: 12
D gene: -
CDR3 protein: CASSLGRDDYTF
CDR3 DNA: TGTGCCAGCAGTTTAGGTCGTGACGACTACACCTTC

J gene: TRBJ2-5
V gene: TRBV15
clone size: -
CDR3 length: 15
D gene: -
CDR3 protein: CATSSGGGRRKTQYF
CDR3 DNA: TGTGCCACCAGCAGTGGAGGGGGCAGGAGAAAGACCCAGTACTTC

J gene: TRBJ2-7
V gene: TRBV11-2
clone size: few
CDR3 length: 18
D gene: TRBD2
CDR3 protein: CASSSRAELAGVDYEQYF
CDR3 DNA: TGTGCCAGCAGCTCAAGAGCCGAACTAGCGGGAGTAGACTACGAGCAGTACTTC

J gene: TRBJ1-1
V gene: TRBV10-3
clone size: -
CDR3 length: 15
D gene: -
CDR3 protein: CAISGWADRNTEAFF
CDR3 DNA: TGTGCCATCAGTGGGTGGGCAGATCGAAACACTGAAGCTTTCTTT

J gene: TRBJ2-1
V gene: TRBV7-2
clone size: many
CDR3 length: 13
D gene: -
CDR3 protein: CASSLQWDNEQFF
CDR3 DNA: TGTGCCAGCAGCTTACAATGGGACAATGAGCAGTTCTTC

J gene: TRBJ1-1
V gene: TRBV5-1
clone size: -
CDR3 length: 14
D gene: -
CDR3 protein: CASSLRGGETEAFF
CDR3 DNA: TGCGCCAGCAGCTTGCGGGGAGGTGAGACTGAAGCTTTCTTT

J gene: TRBJ2-7
V gene: TRBV20-1
clone size: few
CDR3 length: 14
D gene: -
CDR3 protein: CSARGSRESYEQYF
CDR3 DNA: TGCAGTGCTAGAGGTAGCAGGGAGTCCTACGAGCAGTACTTC

J gene: TRBJ2-1
V gene: TRBV4-1
clone size: -
CDR3 length: 15
D gene: TRBD2
CDR3 protein: CASSHGALAGYEQFF
CDR3 DNA: TGCGCCAGCAGCCATGGGGCACTAGCGGGATATGAGCAGTTCTTC

J gene: TRBJ2-2
V gene: TRBV15
clone size: once
CDR3 length: 14
D gene: -
CDR3 protein: CATSRDMSLKELFF
CDR3 DNA: TGTGCCACCAGCAGAGATATGTCCCTAAAGGAGCTGTTTTTT

J gene: TRBJ2-4
V gene: TRBV6-5
clone size: -
CDR3 length: 14
D gene: -
CDR3 protein: CASSPWGIKNIQYF
CDR3 DNA: TGTGCCAGCAGTCCCTGGGGCATCAAAAACATTCAGTACTTC

J gene: TRBJ1-5
V gene: TRBV4-1
clone size: once
CDR3 length: 16
D gene: -
CDR3 protein: CASSPQRDGGNQPQHF
CDR3 DNA: TGCGCCAGCAGCCCCCAACGAGACGGTGGCAATCAGCCCCAGCATTTT

J gene: TRBJ2-7
V gene: TRBV19
clone size: few
CDR3 length: 14
D gene: -
CDR3 protein: CASSITGSSYEQYF
CDR3 DNA: TGTGCCAGTAGCATAACTGGGTCCTCTTACGAGCAGTACTTC